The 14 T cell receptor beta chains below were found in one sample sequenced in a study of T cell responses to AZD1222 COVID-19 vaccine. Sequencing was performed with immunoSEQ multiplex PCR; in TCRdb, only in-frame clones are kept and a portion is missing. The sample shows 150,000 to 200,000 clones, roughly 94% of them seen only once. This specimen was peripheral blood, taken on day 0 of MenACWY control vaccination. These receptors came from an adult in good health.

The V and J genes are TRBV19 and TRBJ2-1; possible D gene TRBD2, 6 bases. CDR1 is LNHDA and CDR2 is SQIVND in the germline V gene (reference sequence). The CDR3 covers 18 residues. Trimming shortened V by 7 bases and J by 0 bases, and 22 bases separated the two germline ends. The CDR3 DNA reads TGTGCCAGTAAGGTCCCTACCGGGCGGGGAGGCTCCTACAATGAGCAGTTCTTC. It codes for CASKVPTGRGGSYNEQFF.

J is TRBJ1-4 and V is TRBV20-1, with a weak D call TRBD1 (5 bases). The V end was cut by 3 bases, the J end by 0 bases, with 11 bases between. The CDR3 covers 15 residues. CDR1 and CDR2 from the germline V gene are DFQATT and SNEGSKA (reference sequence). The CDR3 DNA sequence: TGCAGTGCTAGTAATCGGGGGGCAACTAATGAAAAACTGTTTTTT. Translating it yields CSASNRGATNEKLFF.

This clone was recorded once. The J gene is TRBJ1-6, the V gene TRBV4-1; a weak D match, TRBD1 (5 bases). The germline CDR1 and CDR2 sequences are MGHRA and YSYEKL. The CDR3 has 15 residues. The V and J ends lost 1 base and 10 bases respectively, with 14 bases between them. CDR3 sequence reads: CASSQVGRERSPLHF. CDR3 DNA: TGCGCCAGCAGCCAAGTGGGCAGGGAGAGGTCACCCCTCCACTTT.

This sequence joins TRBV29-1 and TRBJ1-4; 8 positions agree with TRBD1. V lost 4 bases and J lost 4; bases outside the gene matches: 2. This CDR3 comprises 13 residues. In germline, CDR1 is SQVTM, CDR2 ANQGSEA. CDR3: CSVGQGLNEKLFF. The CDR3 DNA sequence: TGCAGCGTTGGACAGGGGCTTAATGAAAAACTGTTTTTT.

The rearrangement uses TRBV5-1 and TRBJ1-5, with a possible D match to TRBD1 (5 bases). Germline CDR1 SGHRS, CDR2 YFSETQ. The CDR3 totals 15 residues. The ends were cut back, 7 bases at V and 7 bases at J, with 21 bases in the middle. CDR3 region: CASQPWSGGGQPQHF. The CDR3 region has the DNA TGCGCCAGCCAACCCTGGTCCGGGGGTGGCCAGCCCCAGCATTTT.

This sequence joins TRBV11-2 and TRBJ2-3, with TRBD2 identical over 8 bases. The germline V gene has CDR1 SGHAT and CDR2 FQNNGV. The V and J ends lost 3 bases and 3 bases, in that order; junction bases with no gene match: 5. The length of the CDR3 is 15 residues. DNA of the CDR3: TGTGCCAGCAGCTTCGAGCAGCGGGGGACAGATACGCAGTATTTT. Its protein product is CASSFEQRGTDTQYF.

CDR3 region: CASSIQGTNEKLFF. Here the CDR3 DNA reads TGTGCCAGTAGTATCCAGGGGACCAATGAAAAACTGTTTTTT. The J gene is TRBJ1-4, the V gene TRBV19, with D maybe TRBD1 (6 bases). Between the trimmed V and J ends, which lost 3 bases and 5 bases, there was a span of 10 bases. CDR1 and CDR2 from the germline V gene are LNHDA and SQIVND (reference sequence). This CDR3 has 14 residues.

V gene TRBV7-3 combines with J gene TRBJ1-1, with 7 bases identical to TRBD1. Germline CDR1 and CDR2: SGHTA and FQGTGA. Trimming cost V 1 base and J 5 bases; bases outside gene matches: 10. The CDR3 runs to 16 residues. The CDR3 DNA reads TGTGCCAGCAGCTTAAATGTAGGGGCAGGGGGTACTGAAGCTTTCTTT. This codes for CASSLNVGAGGTEAFF.

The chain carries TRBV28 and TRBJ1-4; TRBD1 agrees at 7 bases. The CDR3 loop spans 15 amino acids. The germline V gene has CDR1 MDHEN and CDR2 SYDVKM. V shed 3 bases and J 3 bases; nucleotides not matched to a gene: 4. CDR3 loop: CASSFLGQANEKLFF. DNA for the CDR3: TGTGCCAGCAGTTTCCTTGGACAGGCTAATGAAAAACTGTTTTTT.

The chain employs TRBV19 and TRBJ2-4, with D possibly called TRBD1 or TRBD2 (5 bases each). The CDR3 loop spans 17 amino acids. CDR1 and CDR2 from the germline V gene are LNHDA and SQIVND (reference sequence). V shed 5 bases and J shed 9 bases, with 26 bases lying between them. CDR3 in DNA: TGTGCCAGTAGTCTGGTTAGAGGGGTCAGGGCATTGGGCATTCAGTACTTC. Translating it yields CASSLVRGVRALGIQYF.

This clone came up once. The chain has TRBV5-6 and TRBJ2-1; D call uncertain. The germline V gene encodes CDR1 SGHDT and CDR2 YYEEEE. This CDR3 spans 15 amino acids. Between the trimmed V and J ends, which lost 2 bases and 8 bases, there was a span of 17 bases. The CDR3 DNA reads TGTGCCAGCAGCTTAAGAAGCTTAGGGTATTATGAGCAGTTCTTC. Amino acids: CASSLRSLGYYEQFF.

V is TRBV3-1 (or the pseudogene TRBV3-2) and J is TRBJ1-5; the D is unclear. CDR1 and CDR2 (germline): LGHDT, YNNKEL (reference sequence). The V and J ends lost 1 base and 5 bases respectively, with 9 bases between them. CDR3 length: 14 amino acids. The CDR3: CASSQVQRDQPQHF. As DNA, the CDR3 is TGTGCCAGCAGCCAAGTACAGCGTGATCAGCCCCAGCATTTT.

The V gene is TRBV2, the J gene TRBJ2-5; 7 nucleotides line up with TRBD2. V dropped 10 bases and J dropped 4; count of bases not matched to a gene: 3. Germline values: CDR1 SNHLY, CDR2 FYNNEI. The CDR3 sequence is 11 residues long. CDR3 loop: CATGGRETQYF. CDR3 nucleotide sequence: TGTGCCACGGGAGGTAGAGAGACCCAGTACTTC.

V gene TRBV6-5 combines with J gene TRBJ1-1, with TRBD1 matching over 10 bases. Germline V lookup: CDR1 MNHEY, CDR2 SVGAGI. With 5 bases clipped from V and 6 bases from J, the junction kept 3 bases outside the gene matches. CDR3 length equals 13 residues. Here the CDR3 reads CASSRQGASEAFF. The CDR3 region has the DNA TGTGCCAGCAGTCGACAGGGGGCTTCTGAAGCTTTCTTT.